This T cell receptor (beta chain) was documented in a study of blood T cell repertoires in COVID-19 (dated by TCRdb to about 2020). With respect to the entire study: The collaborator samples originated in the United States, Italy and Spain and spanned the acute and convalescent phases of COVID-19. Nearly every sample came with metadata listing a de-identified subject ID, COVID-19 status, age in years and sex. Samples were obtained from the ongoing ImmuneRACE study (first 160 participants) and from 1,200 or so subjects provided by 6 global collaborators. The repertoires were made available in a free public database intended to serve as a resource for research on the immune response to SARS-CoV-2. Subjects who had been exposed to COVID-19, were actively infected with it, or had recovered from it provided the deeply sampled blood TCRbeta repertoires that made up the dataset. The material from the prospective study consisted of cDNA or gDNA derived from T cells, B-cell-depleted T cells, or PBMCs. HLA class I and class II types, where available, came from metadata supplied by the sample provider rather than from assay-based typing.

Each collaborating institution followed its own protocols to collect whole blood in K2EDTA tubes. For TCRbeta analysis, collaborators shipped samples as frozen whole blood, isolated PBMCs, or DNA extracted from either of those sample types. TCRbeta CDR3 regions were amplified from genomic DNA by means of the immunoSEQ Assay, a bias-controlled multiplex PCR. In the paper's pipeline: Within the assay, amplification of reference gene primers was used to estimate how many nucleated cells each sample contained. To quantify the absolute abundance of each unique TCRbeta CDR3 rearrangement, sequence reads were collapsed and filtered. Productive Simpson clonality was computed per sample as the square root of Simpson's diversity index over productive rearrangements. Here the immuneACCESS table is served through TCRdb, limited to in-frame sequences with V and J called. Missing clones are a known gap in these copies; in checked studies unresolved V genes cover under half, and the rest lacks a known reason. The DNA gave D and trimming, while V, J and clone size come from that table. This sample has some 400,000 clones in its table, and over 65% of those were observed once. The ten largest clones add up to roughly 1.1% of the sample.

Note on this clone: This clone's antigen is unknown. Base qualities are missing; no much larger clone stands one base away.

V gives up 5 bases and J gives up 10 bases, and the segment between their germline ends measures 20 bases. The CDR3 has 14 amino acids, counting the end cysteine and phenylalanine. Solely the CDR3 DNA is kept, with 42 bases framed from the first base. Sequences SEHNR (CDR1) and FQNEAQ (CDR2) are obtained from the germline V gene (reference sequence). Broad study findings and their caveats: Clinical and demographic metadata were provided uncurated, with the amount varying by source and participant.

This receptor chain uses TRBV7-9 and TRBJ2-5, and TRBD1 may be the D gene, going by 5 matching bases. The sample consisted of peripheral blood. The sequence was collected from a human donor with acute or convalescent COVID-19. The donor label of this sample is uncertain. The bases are TGTGCCAGCAGCCCCGAAGGAGTGAATAGGGGCCAGTACTTC. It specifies CASSPEGVNRGQYF.